Below are 19 T cell receptor beta chains sequenced from a single sample in a study of blood T cell repertoires in COVID-19. Libraries were prepared by immunoSEQ multiplex PCR; TCRdb keeps only in-frame clonotypes and omits some of them. The table lists roughly 220,000 clones, 85% to 90% of them singletons. The specimen was PBMCs or T cells enriched from blood (not recorded which). These receptors originate from a woman between 18 and 29 years old in a cohort exposed to, infected with or recovered from COVID-19 (not recorded which).

The V and J genes are TRBV11-2 and TRBJ2-1; D might be TRBD2 (6 bases). The CDR3 extends over 14 amino acids. The V gene's germline CDR1 is SGHAT and CDR2 FQNNGV. Trimming took 5 bases from V and 4 from J, leaving 12 bases between them. The CDR3 sequence: CASSPTRWYNEQFF. Written as DNA, the CDR3 is TGTGCCAGCAGCCCGACTAGGTGGTACAATGAGCAGTTCTTC. Together with reference TRBV11-2 and TRBJ2-1, the CDR3 gives the full variable domain: EAGVAQSPRYKIIEKRQSVAFWCNPISGHATLYWYQQILGQGPKLLIQFQNNGVVDDSQLPKDRFSAERLKGVDSTLKIQPAKLEDSAVYLCASSPTRWYNEQFFGPGTRLTVL.

The chain carries TRBV6-5 and TRBJ2-2; D is unresolved. Germline loops: CDR1 MNHEY, CDR2 SVGAGI. The CDR3 sequence is 14 residues long. Between the trimmed V and J ends, which lost 6 bases and 2 bases, there was a span of 10 bases. This CDR3 is CASRSDFNTGELFF. The CDR3 coding sequence is TGTGCCAGCAGGAGCGACTTCAACACCGGGGAGCTGTTTTTT.

The J gene is TRBJ2-3, the V gene TRBV19; 7 nucleotides align to TRBD2. The V segment lost 7 bases and the J segment 6 bases; nucleotides outside the gene matches: 13. CDR3 length: 15 residues. Germline values: CDR1 LNHDA, CDR2 SQIVND (reference sequence). The CDR3 is CASTMGASGSDTQYF. Written as DNA, the CDR3 is TGTGCCAGTACCATGGGCGCTAGCGGATCCGATACGCAGTATTTT.

The chain links TRBV2 to TRBJ1-5, with TRBD1 identical over 9 bases. This CDR3 is built from 14 residues. Germline V gene lookup returns CDR1 SNHLY and CDR2 FYNNEI. The V and J ends lost 4 bases and 7 bases, in that order; junction bases with no gene match: 5. As DNA, the CDR3 is TGTGCCAGCAGTGTCGGACAGGGGTACCAGCCCCAGCATTTT. Translation: CASSVGQGYQPQHF.

The rearrangement links TRBV5-1 to TRBJ2-7; tentatively, D is TRBD2 (6 bases). This CDR3 comprises 12 residues. Trimming took off 4 bases at V and 5 bases at J, with 10 bases between the two ends. Per germline, CDR1 SGHRS and CDR2 YFSETQ. In DNA, the CDR3 is TGCGCCAGCAGCCCGGAGGGCCACGAGCAGTACTTC. Amino acids: CASSPEGHEQYF.

The CDR3 is CASSDRSSYNSPLHF. CDR3 in DNA: TGTGCCAGCAGTGACCGGAGCTCCTATAATTCACCCCTCCACTTT. This sequence joins TRBV6-4 and TRBJ1-6; unclear D gene. This CDR3 region has 15 residues. The V end lost 2 bases, the J end lost 0 bases, and 5 bases lay between the germline ends. The germline gives CDR1 MRHNA, CDR2 SNTAGT.

This clone occurred once. The chain is built from TRBV18 and TRBJ2-1, with 7 bases identical to TRBD2. Germline V gene data show CDR1 as KGHSH and CDR2 as LQKENI. With V trimmed by 2 bases and J by 6 bases, 7 bases remained unmatched. CDR3 length: 15 residues. CDR3 bases: TGTGCCAGCTCACCATATGGCGGGAGTAGCAATGAGCAGTTCTTC. It translates to CASSPYGGSSNEQFF.

This chain joins TRBV5-1 and TRBJ1-5, with TRBD1 identical over 7 bases. V lost 0 bases and J lost 6; bases outside the gene matches: 9. The CDR3 has 16 amino acids. The germline V gene has CDR1 SGHRS and CDR2 YFSETQ. The CDR3 reads CASSLVGGGPIQPQHF. As DNA, the CDR3 is TGCGCCAGCAGCTTGGTAGGAGGGGGCCCGATTCAGCCCCAGCATTTT.

This chain links TRBV10-2 with TRBJ2-2; TRBD1 aligns across 10 bases. V shed 6 bases and J 7 bases; nucleotides not matched to a gene: 5. The CDR3 extends over 14 amino acids. Germline assignment: CDR1 WSHSY and CDR2 SAAADI. The CDR3 sequence: CASRGQGSSGELFF. CDR3 bases: TGCGCCAGCAGGGGACAGGGGTCCAGCGGGGAGCTGTTTTTT.

The rearrangement uses TRBV4-1 and TRBJ2-1, with 12 bases lining up with TRBD2. CDR1 and CDR2 (germline): MGHRA, YSYEKL. The CDR3 length is 17 residues. V shed 0 bases, J shed 7 bases, and the junction held 7 bases outside the gene matches. CDR3: CASSQDGLAGGMNEQFF. The CDR3 coding sequence is TGCGCCAGCAGCCAAGATGGTCTAGCGGGAGGGATGAATGAGCAGTTCTTC.

This chain uses TRBV6-5 with TRBJ1-5; D possibly corresponds to TRBD1 (5 bases). Germline V lookup: CDR1 MNHEY, CDR2 SVGAGI. V was trimmed by 10 bases and J by 0 bases, leaving 10 bases between them. CDR3 length: 13 amino acids. In DNA form, the CDR3 reads TGTGCCATACAGGTTTATAGCAATCAGCCCCAGCATTTT. Residues: CAIQVYSNQPQHF.

The J gene is TRBJ1-1, the V gene TRBV6-4, with a weak D call TRBD1 (5 bases). The CDR3 consists of 16 residues. Trimming stripped 2 bases from V and 3 bases from J, with 16 bases between. The germline V gene encodes CDR1 MRHNA and CDR2 SNTAGT. CDR3 DNA: TGTGCCAGCAGTGACGATCTAGGGGATTTAGACACTGAAGCTTTCTTT. Residues: CASSDDLGDLDTEAFF.

The chain's CDR3 is CASSQQTRPGGDYGYTF. The CDR3 bases are TGTGCCAGCAGCCAACAAACCCGGCCAGGGGGCGACTATGGCTACACCTTC. The chain carries TRBV14 and TRBJ1-2, with 8 bases that match TRBD1. The ends lost 2 bases at V and 3 bases at J; junction bases unmatched: 11. The CDR3 is 17 residues long. The germline V gene encodes CDR1 SGHDN and CDR2 FVKESK.

This clone was seen once. The rearrangement links TRBV29-1 to TRBJ1-1; D might be TRBD1 (5 bases). V was cut by 4 bases and J by 2 bases, with 11 bases left in between. Germline lookup yields CDR1 SQVTM and CDR2 ANQGSEA. There are 13 residues in the CDR3. Here the CDR3 reads CSVGGRSNTEAFF. In DNA form, the CDR3 reads TGCAGCGTTGGGGGCAGATCAAACACTGAAGCTTTCTTT.

Note on this clone: Sequence at one end of the junction differs from germline and may be a read error. The chain carries TRBV12-3 or TRBV12-4 and TRBJ2-7, with 8 bases aligning to TRBD2. The CDR3 has 12 residues. CDR3 sequence: CASSPNSAGVVF. The CDR3 DNA reads TGTGCCAGCAGCCCCAACTCAGCGGGAGTGGTCTTC.

This clone was seen a handful of times. This chain connects TRBV19 to TRBJ2-1; 10 positions agree with TRBD2. V lost 5 bases to trimming and J lost 5 bases; unmatched junction nucleotides: 6. CDR1 and CDR2 from the germline V gene are LNHDA and SQIVND (reference sequence). This CDR3 has 15 residues. For the CDR3, the DNA is TGTGCCAGTAGTCCCGGGACTAGCGTCAACAATGAGCAGTTCTTC. It is translated as CASSPGTSVNNEQFF.

This clone has only one observation. The V call is TRBV2, the J call TRBJ1-1; 7 positions agree with TRBD1. This CDR3 contains 14 residues. CDR1 and CDR2 (germline): SNHLY, FYNNEI. The V and J ends lost 4 bases and 4 bases, in that order; junction bases with no gene match: 6. The chain's CDR3 is CASSGQGIGTEAFF. The CDR3 bases are TGTGCCAGCAGTGGACAGGGTATAGGCACTGAAGCTTTCTTT. The full variable domain, completed using reference TRBV2 and TRBJ1-1, is EPEVTQTPSHQVTQMGQEVILRCVPISNHLYFYWYRQILGQKVEFLVSFYNNEISEKSEIFDDQFSVERPDGSNFTLKIRSTKLEDSAMYFCASSGQGIGTEAFFGQGTRLTVV.

The gene calls are TRBV24-1 and TRBJ2-3; the match to TRBD2 covers 9 bases. Per germline, CDR1 KGHDR and CDR2 SFDVKD. Germline trimming cut 5 bases from V and 4 bases from J; bases unmatched to any gene: 6. This CDR3 region has 15 residues. CDR3 sequence: CATSAAGGLADTQYF. CDR3 sequence (DNA): TGTGCCACCAGTGCCGCGGGGGGGCTCGCAGATACGCAGTATTTT.

DNA of the CDR3: TGTGCCAGCAGCCCAACTCTCGGGGGAACGGGAGAAGCTTTCTTT. Translating it yields CASSPTLGGTGEAFF. This chain uses TRBV11-2 with TRBJ1-1; a possible D gene is TRBD1 (5 bases). Trimming pared 5 bases from V and 8 bases from J, leaving 21 bases between. The V gene's germline CDR1 is SGHAT and CDR2 FQNNGV. The CDR3 runs to 15 residues. The entire variable domain, with the rest obtained from reference TRBV11-2 and TRBJ1-1, is as follows: EAGVAQSPRYKIIEKRQSVAFWCNPISGHATLYWYQQILGQGPKLLIQFQNNGVVDDSQLPKDRFSAERLKGVDSTLKIQPAKLEDSAVYLCASSPTLGGTGEAFFGQGTRLTVV.